A single sample gave rise to the 9 T cell receptor beta chains below, sequenced in a study of blood T cell repertoires in COVID-19. TCRdb keeps only in-frame clones here, not all; method: immunoSEQ multiplex PCR. The sample lists 72,000 or so clones; 80% were seen once. Sequencing used peripheral blood. These receptors were collected from a man in his sixties or seventies who had recovered from COVID-19.

The CDR3 region is CATSESGGVQETQYF. Written as DNA, the CDR3 is TGTGCCACCAGTGAGAGCGGTGGGGTCCAAGAGACCCAGTACTTC. The chain has TRBV24-1 and TRBJ2-5, with a possible D match to TRBD2 (5 bases). The germline V gene has CDR1 KGHDR and CDR2 SFDVKD. This CDR3 contains 15 residues. V lost 4 bases to trimming and J lost 1 base, with 12 bases between them.

The rearrangement links TRBV28 to TRBJ2-3, with 8 nucleotides matching TRBD2. Looked up from germline, CDR1 is MDHEN and CDR2 is SYDVKM. V lost 8 bases, J lost 3 bases, and 7 bases stayed unmatched. The CDR3 is 14 residues long. CDR3 sequence: CASETAGGTDTQYF. The CDR3 nucleotides are TGTGCCAGCGAAACGGCGGGGGGAACAGATACGCAGTATTTT.

This clone has a handful of counts. The rearrangement uses TRBV7-9 and TRBJ1-2, with D possibly being TRBD1 (6 bases). V gave up 2 bases and J gave up 4 bases, with 14 bases separating them. The germline V gene has CDR1 SEHNR and CDR2 FQNEAQ (reference sequence). The CDR3 is 15 residues long. The DNA for the CDR3 is TGTGCCAGCAGCTTAAGTGTGGACAGCATCTATGGCTACACCTTC. Translating gives CASSLSVDSIYGYTF.

The table lists this clone with a few counts. The chain is built from TRBV30 and TRBJ1-2; TRBD1 matches at 9 bases. The CDR3 is made up of 14 amino acids. Germline CDR1 is GTSNPN and CDR2 is SVGIG (reference sequence). The trim removed 3 bases at V and 6 bases at J, leaving 8 bases unmatched. The CDR3 nucleotides read TGTGCCTGGAGCCCGCGGACAGGGGTGGATGGCTACACCTTC. Protein: CAWSPRTGVDGYTF. Based on the CDR3 plus reference TRBV30 and TRBJ1-2, the full variable domain is SQTIHQWPATLVQPVGSPLSLECTVEGTSNPNLYWYRQAAGRGLQLLFYSVGIGQISSEVPQNLSASRPQDRQFILSSKKLLLSDSGFYLCAWSPRTGVDGYTFGSGTRLTVV.

The chain links TRBV5-1 to TRBJ1-4; D gene ambiguous. Looked up from germline, CDR1 is SGHRS and CDR2 is YFSETQ. The CDR3 covers 15 residues. Between the trimmed V and J ends, which lost 3 bases and 6 bases, there was a span of 15 bases. The CDR3 DNA is TGCGCCAGCAGCTCGGAGGGCTACGAAGATGAAAAACTGTTTTTT. It specifies CASSSEGYEDEKLFF.

This clone was detected a few times. V usage is TRBV7-9 and J usage is TRBJ1-6; D remains ambiguous. Germline CDR1 and CDR2: SEHNR and FQNEAQ (reference sequence). V was pared by 1 base and J by 8 bases, with 6 bases between. The CDR3 length is 13 residues. In nucleotides, the CDR3 is TGTGCCAGCAGCTTAGATCGTGATTCACCCCTCCACTTT. Amino acid sequence: CASSLDRDSPLHF.

The chain links TRBV18 to TRBJ1-2; 7 nucleotides agree with TRBD1. Unmatched junction bases numbered 9, after V lost 3 bases and J lost 5 bases. This CDR3 contains 15 residues. Looked up from germline, CDR1 is KGHSH and CDR2 is LQKENI. In DNA form, the CDR3 reads TGTGCCAGCTCACCCGGGACAGCGTTCAAATATGGCTACACCTTC. This sequence encodes CASSPGTAFKYGYTF. The complete variable domain, with remaining parts taken from reference TRBV18 and TRBJ1-2, reads NAGVMQNPRHLVRRRGQEARLRCSPMKGHSHVYWYRQLPEEGLKFMVYLQKENIIDESGMPKERFSAEFPKEGPSILRIQQVVRGDSAAYFCASSPGTAFKYGYTFGSGTRLTVV.

The chain has TRBV7-2 and TRBJ2-7, with 8 bases lining up with TRBD1. The CDR3 runs 13 residues. Germline V gene sequence: CDR1 SGHTA, CDR2 FQGNSA. Trimming removed 3 bases from V and 5 bases from J; junction bases left unmatched: 3. DNA of the CDR3: TGTGCCAGCAGCTTCGGACAGGGAAACGAGCAGTACTTC. The encoded protein is CASSFGQGNEQYF.

The rearrangement uses TRBV27 and TRBJ2-3, with 14 nucleotides matching TRBD2. After removal of 5 bases from V and 0 bases from J, the junction contained 4 bases not matched to a gene. CDR3 size: 17 residues. Germline values: CDR1 MNHEY, CDR2 SMNVEV (reference sequence). This CDR3 reads CASSPGTSGSSTDTQYF. CDR3 DNA sequence: TGTGCCAGCAGTCCCGGGACTAGCGGGAGTAGCACAGATACGCAGTATTTT.